Presented here are 5 T cell receptor beta chains from one specimen sequenced in a study of cytomegalovirus exposure and HLA in healthy donors. Sequencing used immunoSEQ multiplex PCR; TCRdb keeps in-frame clones, though not all of them. The table shows tens of thousands of clones, with roughly 90% occurring only once. Sequencing used PBMCs. The source is a woman aged 18-35 years in good health and CMV-seropositive.

V usage is TRBV30 and J usage is TRBJ1-6, with a weak D call TRBD1 (5 bases). CDR1 GTSNPN and CDR2 SVGIG come from the germline V gene (reference sequence). The CDR3 loop spans 16 amino acids. The ends were cut back, 5 bases at V and 6 bases at J, with 20 bases in the middle. The CDR3: CAWGEPSGTGNSPLHF. The CDR3 DNA follows: TGTGCCTGGGGGGAGCCATCCGGGACTGGTAATTCACCCCTCCACTTT.

J is TRBJ2-1 and V is TRBV7-9, with TRBD2 identical over 12 bases. The CDR3 spans 15 residues. The trim removed 5 bases at V and 7 bases at J, leaving 6 bases unmatched. Germline CDR1 is SEHNR and CDR2 is FQNEAQ (reference sequence). The CDR3 bases are TGTGCCAGCAGCCCGACTAGCGGGAGAAGGAATGAGCAGTTCTTC. It translates to CASSPTSGRRNEQFF.

The genes are TRBV10-2 and TRBJ1-4, with 7 bases that match TRBD1. Germline CDR1 and CDR2: WSHSY and SAAADI. The CDR3 runs 14 residues. After removal of 5 bases from V and 12 bases from J, the junction contained 12 bases not matched to a gene. In DNA form, the CDR3 reads TGCGCCAGCAGTCAGACAGGGTCTGAACTGGAACTGTTTTTT. It translates to CASSQTGSELELFF.

The chain uses TRBV29-1 and TRBJ2-7; 9 bases map to TRBD1. The V segment lost 4 bases and the J segment 4 bases; nucleotides outside the gene matches: 5. The CDR3 consists of 13 residues. From germline, CDR1 is SQVTM and CDR2 ANQGSEA. CDR3 region: CSVGGTGSYEQYF. The CDR3 DNA is TGCAGCGTTGGGGGGACAGGGAGTTACGAGCAGTACTTC.

V gene TRBV4-3 combines with J gene TRBJ1-4; D gene uncertain. This CDR3 is 14 amino acids long. Germline V lookup: CDR1 LGHNA, CDR2 YSLEER. The V end lost 3 bases, the J end lost 8 bases, and 13 bases lay between the germline ends. CDR3 DNA sequence: TGCGCCAGCAGCCACGGCGGTACTGGGGAAAAACTGTTTTTT. It encodes CASSHGGTGEKLFF.